This TCR beta chain was sequenced for a study of graft-versus-host responses after intestinal transplantation (dated by TCRdb to about 2021). A note on the overall study: Multivisceral, liver-intestinal, or isolated intestinal transplants were received by the recipients. Every recipient was given anti-thymocyte globulin induction, followed by approximately 3 years of maintenance tacrolimus and steroids. Graft-versus-host and host-versus-graft alloreactive T cell clones were tracked in the graft, circulation and bone marrow after intestinal transplantation using bulk TCR-beta CDR3 sequencing. Alloreactive clones were identified by sequencing pre-transplant mixed lymphocyte reaction products and comparing them with unstimulated pre-transplant donor and recipient T cells. The cohort enrolled under 25 intestinal transplant recipients including one retransplant, and a few patients lacking pretransplant specimens were excluded. A peak of at least 4% donor T cells among recipient peripheral blood mononuclear cells was the definition used for donor T cell macrochimerism. Instead of going to the commercial service, samples from a few later patients were sequenced in-house on an Illumina MiSeq and processed with MiXCR. General study outcomes and caveats: Conclusions were limited by the relatively low number and heterogeneity of intestinal transplant patients. In patients with donor T cell macrochimerism, the allografts had high GvH to HvG T cell clonal ratios. GvH clones were detected in recipient bone marrow, and some of these GvH clones were observed earlier in ileal mucosa or blood, consistent with an intestinal mucosal origin. Early after transplant, peak levels of circulating GvH clones were associated with declines in HvG clones.

Concerning this clone: The target of this receptor is not known. Per-nucleotide qualities are absent, and no much larger clonotype sits a single base away.

From the cysteine up to the phenylalanine, the CDR3 has a length of 14 residues. The sequence is cut down to CDR3 DNA, 42 bases in frame from base 1. V is shortened by 3 bases, J by 0 bases, and the region joining them spans 9 bases. Reading the germline V gene (reference sequence) gives CDR1 SGHAT and CDR2 FQDESV. Libraries were built with the immunoSEQ multiplex PCR assay. For most patients, genomic DNA was subjected to high-throughput TCR-beta CDR3 sequencing by Adaptive Biotechnologies. As for the authors' bioinformatics: TCR sequencing data were retrieved from Adaptive's ImmunoSEQ software for roughly 17 patients, whereas a few other patients were processed with MiXCR and VDJtools. CDR3 nucleotide sequences shared between donor and recipient were removed because their origin could not be assigned. To count as alloreactive, a clone needed at least 2-fold expansion over unstimulated cells and a minimum CFSE-low frequency of 0.002% (template counts) or 0.001% (read counts). Clones were considered mappable if detected in sequenced pre-transplant spleen, lymph node, or MLR CFSE-low populations of the donor or recipient. The cumulative frequency of alloreactive clones was calculated as a percentage of all sequences, weighted by copy number. TCRdb provides this immuneACCESS table in a form limited to in-frame rearrangements. Some clones are lacking; in checked studies, under half of them reflect an unresolved V gene, and why the rest are absent is not known. That table gives V, J and clone size, and the DNA gave D and trimming. The sample profile shows 77,000 or so clones; approximately 92% of them were found once. The ten largest clones represent 0.55% to 0.75% of the sample.

Blood samples were collected up to 4 times in the first month after transplant and then at least monthly when available. The receptor's source is a human patient who received an intestinal transplant, so some T cells may come from the graft donor. This chain joins TRBV11-1 to TRBJ2-7, with the D call perhaps TRBD1 or TRBD2, each one matching 5 bases. Sequencing used PBMCs, obtained 98 days after intestinal transplantation. In nucleotides, the sequence is TGTGCCAGCAGCTTTGTAGGGACCTCCTACGAGCAGTACTTC. The encoded protein is CASSFVGTSYEQYF.